The source of this T cell receptor (beta chain) is a study of blood T cell repertoires in COVID-19 (dated by TCRdb to between 2020 and 2021). Notes on the research overall: Samples from collaborators originated in the United States, Italy and Spain and spanned both the acute and convalescent phases of COVID-19. The prospective study material was composed of cDNA or gDNA derived from T cells, B-cell-depleted T cells, or PBMCs. Where available, HLA class I and class II types were obtained from metadata supplied by the sample provider rather than from assay-based typing. The sample metadata nearly always contained a de-identified subject ID, COVID-19 status, age in years and sex. The dataset comprised deeply sampled blood TCRbeta repertoires from subjects exposed to, actively infected with, or recovered from COVID-19. The repertoires were released in a freely available public database meant as a resource for research on the immune response to SARS-CoV-2. The samples were drawn from the first 160 participants of the ongoing ImmuneRACE study and from 950 to 1,500 subjects provided by 6 global collaborators. On the study overall, not on this receptor specifically: Clinical and demographic metadata were provided uncurated, with the amount varying by source and participant.

The immunoSEQ Assay, a bias-controlled multiplex PCR, was used to amplify TCRbeta CDR3 regions from genomic DNA. Turning to the authors' computational methods: The number of nucleated cells in each sample was estimated from the amplification of reference gene primers within the assay. Sequence reads were collapsed and filtered to measure the absolute abundance of every unique TCRbeta CDR3 rearrangement. For each sample, productive Simpson clonality was calculated as the square root of Simpson's diversity index across productive rearrangements. Imported from immuneACCESS, the table was reduced by TCRdb to in-frame sequences with V and J called. These copies leave out some clones; in studies compared against another copy, an unresolved V gene accounts for under half, and the cause of the remainder is not known. V, J and clone size are taken as reported in that table, and D and trimming were inferred from the DNA itself. The table for this sample lists about 250,000 clones; about 80% of them were counted only once. The ten largest clones add up to under 5.5% of the sample.

Each collaborating institution followed its own protocols to collect whole blood in K2EDTA tubes. Collaborator samples were shipped for TCRbeta analysis as frozen whole blood, isolated PBMCs, or DNA extracted from either sample type. The germline V gene (reference sequence) yields LGHDT for CDR1 and YNNKEL for CDR2. Taken from cysteine to phenylalanine, the CDR3 has 15 residues. Only CDR3 DNA remains: 45 bases, in frame from the first base. Germline trimming: 6 bases from V, 10 bases from J; junction bases outside gene matches: 12. As concerns this clone: Its antigen target is currently unknown. The record has no base qualities; no much larger clone is one base away.

This receptor chain uses TRBV3-1 (or the pseudogene TRBV3-2) and TRBJ2-1; 10 of the junction bases match TRBD2. The TCR comes from a woman of 80 years or more with active or convalescent COVID-19. Source material: peripheral blood. The CDR3 reads CASRPTLAGGSEQFF. The DNA is TGTGCCAGCAGGCCCACATTAGCGGGAGGAAGCGAGCAGTTCTTC.